The 4 T cell receptor beta chains reported below all come from one sample, sequenced in a study of cytomegalovirus exposure and HLA in healthy donors. Amplification used 60 Vbeta primers and 13 Jbeta primers. Repertoires were generated with immunoSEQ multiplex PCR, while TCRdb's copy carries only in-frame clones and drops some. The record lists over 200,000 clones, of which the ten most abundant hold roughly 0.98%. Sequencing was carried out using PBMCs. Receptors originate from a woman aged 25 to 45 in good health and CMV-seropositive.

With respect to this clone: One end of the junction is discordant with germline, which a read error may explain. The gene calls are TRBV6-5 and TRBJ1-3; D uncertain. This CDR3 contains 14 residues. Per the germline V gene, CDR1 is MNHEY and CDR2 is SVGAGI. In DNA form, the CDR3 reads TGTACCAGCAGTTACATGGGAGACGGAAACACCATATATTTT. Amino acid sequence: CTSSYMGDGNTIYF.

CDR3 DNA sequence: TGTGCCAGCATGCCAGACTTACTTTCCTACGAGCAGTACTTC. This codes for CASMPDLLSYEQYF. The gene calls are TRBV2 and TRBJ2-7; D uncertain. Between the trimmed V and J ends, which lost 7 bases and 1 base, there was a span of 14 bases. This CDR3 is built from 14 residues. From germline, CDR1 is SNHLY and CDR2 FYNNEI.

The CDR3 reads CASSSSGEQYF. CDR3 coding DNA: TGTGCCAGCAGCTCCTCAGGCGAGCAGTACTTC. The V call is TRBV7-9, the J call TRBJ2-7; D not resolved. The V gene's germline CDR1 is SEHNR and CDR2 FQNEAQ (reference sequence). V lost 4 bases and J 6 bases, leaving 7 bases between the germline ends. This CDR3 is 11 amino acids long.

The CDR3 sequence: CASSFRPLGGYTF. CDR3 nucleotides: TGTGCCAGCAGTTTTCGGCCGCTCGGGGGCTACACCTTC. The chain links TRBV27 to TRBJ1-2, with D uncertain. Germline V gene sequence: CDR1 MNHEY, CDR2 SMNVEV (reference sequence). The CDR3 sequence is 13 residues long. Trimming took off 3 bases at V and 8 bases at J, with 13 bases between the two ends.